The 6 T cell receptor beta chains presented below share a single source sample, sequenced in a study of liver allograft versus peripheral blood T cells. Study overall: Graft-liver T cell receptor repertoires were compared against recipient peripheral blood repertoires.

TCRdb re-derived calls from the reads in MiXCR, one entry per CDR3 protein. The sample contains around 6,600 distinct CDR3 sequences, approximately 17% of which appear only once. These receptors were taken from a human patient who had a liver transplant. Some T cells may be the graft donor's.

This clonotype appeared many times. The chain recombines TRBV6-5 with TRBJ1-6; D remains ambiguous. V lost 2 bases to trimming and J lost 7 bases, with 12 bases between them. The germline V gene has CDR1 MNHEY and CDR2 SVGAGI. The CDR3 contains 15 residues. The chain's CDR3 is CASSYGRTANSPLHF. The CDR3 DNA reads as TGTGCCAGCAGTTACGGACGGACCGCGAATTCACCCCTCCACTTT.

The genes are TRBV15 and TRBJ2-7; 7 positions agree with TRBD1. The ends lost 1 base at V and 2 bases at J; junction bases unmatched: 2. Germline CDR1 and CDR2: LNHNV and YYDKDF (reference sequence). The CDR3 runs to 14 residues. The CDR3: CATSRGQGTYEQYF. The CDR3, as DNA: TGTGCCACCAGCAGAGGACAGGGTACCTACGAGCAGTACTTC. The full variable domain, in which reference TRBV15 and TRBJ2-7 provide the parts outside the CDR3, is DAMVIQNPRYQVTQFGKPVTLSCSQTLNHNVMYWYQQKSSQAPKLLFHYYDKDFNNEADTPDNFQSRRPNTSFCFLDIRSPGLGDTAMYLCATSRGQGTYEQYFGPGTRLTVT.

This clonotype is judged medium-sized. The chain is built from TRBV7-2 and TRBJ1-6; possibly TRBD1 for D (5 bases). Germline V gene sequence: CDR1 SGHTA, CDR2 FQGNSA. V dropped 5 bases and J dropped 11 bases, with 13 bases sitting between them. CDR3 length: 13 residues. CDR3 nucleotide sequence: TGTGCCAGCAGCAACCAGGGTCCGCCACCCCTCCACTTT. It translates to CASSNQGPPPLHF.

The chain uses TRBV6-6 and TRBJ2-3; 10 positions agree with TRBD2. Germline CDR1 is MNHNY and CDR2 is SVGAGI (reference sequence). CDR3 size: 16 residues. The V gene end was trimmed by 2 bases and the J gene end by 4 bases; junction bases not matched to a gene: 6. CDR3 coding DNA: TGTGCCAGCAGTTACGGGGCTAGCGGGGGCGCAGATACGCAGTATTTT. Protein sequence: CASSYGASGGADTQYF.

By sample fraction, this clonotype is medium-sized. The chain employs TRBV10-3 and TRBJ1-6, with 10 nucleotides matching TRBD1. After removal of 9 bases from V and 5 bases from J, the junction contained 16 bases not matched to a gene. Germline V gives CDR1 ENHRY, CDR2 SYGVKD. The CDR3 runs 18 residues. This chain's CDR3 is CAISPGQGMATDNSPLHF. The CDR3 region has the DNA TGTGCCATTTCCCCGGGACAGGGGATGGCGACGGATAATTCACCCCTCCACTTT.

By sample fraction, this clonotype is medium-sized (0.01 to 0.1%). CDR3 DNA sequence: TGTGCCAGTAGGGACTGGATCGGAACTGAAGCTTTCTTT. This translates into CASRDWIGTEAFF. The rearrangement links TRBV19 to TRBJ1-1; D not certain. With 6 bases removed from V and 5 bases from J, the gap between germline ends came to 13 bases. The CDR3 length is 13 residues. Germline CDR1 LNHDA, CDR2 SQIVND (reference sequence).